These 30 T cell receptor beta chains share one sample of origin, sequenced in a study of blood T cell repertoires in COVID-19. Assay used: immunoSEQ multiplex PCR; TCRdb lists only in-frame clones, some missing. The repertoire consists of some 150,000 clones, with approximately 85% occurring once and the leading ten covering just under 3%. The sequenced sample consisted of peripheral blood. The receptors stem from a man aged 45-65 years with acute or convalescent COVID-19.

The V and J genes are TRBV4-1 and TRBJ2-7; D is possibly TRBD2 (7 bases). There are 18 residues in the CDR3. Germline V lookup: CDR1 MGHRA, CDR2 YSYEKL. V shed 0 bases and J shed 5 bases, with 23 bases lying between them. CDR3 in DNA: TGCGCCAGCAGCCAAGATGGGGGGGCCTGGAGCGCTCGGGACGAGCAGTACTTC. Translation gives CASSQDGGAWSARDEQYF.

The rearrangement links TRBV11-1 to TRBJ1-3; D might be TRBD1 (6 bases). The germline gives CDR1 SGHAT, CDR2 FQDESV (reference sequence). This CDR3 is built from 15 residues. With 6 bases removed from V and 4 bases from J, the gap between germline ends came to 16 bases. CDR3 sequence reads: CASRTTRGVGNTIYF. The CDR3 DNA sequence: TGTGCCAGCAGAACGACCAGGGGCGTCGGAAACACCATATATTTT. The whole variable domain, remainder taken from reference TRBV11-1 and TRBJ1-3, is EAEVAQSPRYKITEKSQAVAFWCDPISGHATLYWYRQILGQGPELLVQFQDESVVDDSQLPKDRFSAERLKGVDSTLKIQPAELGDSAMYLCASRTTRGVGNTIYFGEGSWLTVV.

The chain uses TRBV14 and TRBJ1-1, with a possible D match to TRBD1 (6 bases). Trimming shortened V by 0 bases and J by 2 bases, and 13 bases separated the two germline ends. The CDR3 has 16 residues. Germline lookup yields CDR1 SGHDN and CDR2 FVKESK. CDR3 amino acids: CASSQDGAGANTEAFF. The CDR3 DNA reads TGTGCCAGCAGCCAAGATGGAGCGGGGGCTAACACTGAAGCTTTCTTT.

This clone was found a few times. The chain carries TRBV5-1 and TRBJ1-2; TRBD1 agrees at 8 bases. Germline V gene data show CDR1 as SGHRS and CDR2 as YFSETQ. Trimming at V came to 3 bases and at J to 2 bases, leaving 0 bases not matched to a gene. CDR3 length equals 13 residues. In DNA form, the CDR3 reads TGCGCCAGCAGCTGGGACAGGAACTATGGCTACACCTTC. Protein sequence: CASSWDRNYGYTF.

V and J are TRBV19 and TRBJ2-4; no firm D call. This CDR3 region has 14 residues. The germline V gene has CDR1 LNHDA and CDR2 SQIVND (reference sequence). V was trimmed by 5 bases and J by 0 bases, leaving 8 bases between them. CDR3 DNA: TGTGCCAGTAGTGCCCAGGTAGCCAAAAACATTCAGTACTTC. It codes for CASSAQVAKNIQYF.

The V call is TRBV5-6, the J call TRBJ1-2; D ambiguous. The V and J ends lost 3 bases and 2 bases respectively, with 8 bases between them. Germline loops: CDR1 SGHDT, CDR2 YYEEEE. This CDR3 comprises 13 residues. The CDR3 DNA reads as TGTGCCAGCAGCTGGGCAGGAAACTATGGCTACACCTTC. Protein product: CASSWAGNYGYTF.

The rearrangement links TRBV24-1 to TRBJ2-1, with TRBD2 identical over 7 bases. Trimming cost V 1 base and J 6 bases; bases outside gene matches: 8. The germline CDR1 and CDR2 sequences are KGHDR and SFDVKD. The CDR3 is made up of 16 amino acids. CDR3 loop: CATSDFHGLVINEQFF. CDR3 nucleotides: TGTGCCACCAGTGATTTCCACGGACTAGTTATCAATGAGCAGTTCTTC.

The chain joins TRBV15 to TRBJ2-1; 13 nucleotides match TRBD2. V dropped 4 bases and J dropped 9; count of bases not matched to a gene: 12. The CDR3 loop spans 17 amino acids. Germline CDR1 LNHNV, CDR2 YYDKDF (reference sequence). The CDR3 region is CATSITRLAGGGIEQFF. CDR3 DNA: TGTGCCACCAGCATAACGCGACTAGCGGGGGGAGGGATTGAGCAGTTCTTC.

The chain carries TRBV9 and TRBJ1-1; 8 bases are a match to TRBD1. Germline V gives CDR1 SGDLS, CDR2 YYNGEE. V dropped 2 bases and J dropped 5; count of bases not matched to a gene: 5. The CDR3 has 14 amino acids. The CDR3 nucleotides are TGTGCCAGCAGCGTCAGGGGGCTGGGTACTGAAGCTTTCTTT. Encoded protein: CASSVRGLGTEAFF.

This clone showed up just once. The rearrangement uses TRBV5-1 and TRBJ2-1; TRBD2 matches 11 bases. The CDR3 has 16 residues. The germline V gene has CDR1 SGHRS and CDR2 YFSETQ. The V segment lost 4 bases and the J segment 10 bases; nucleotides outside the gene matches: 13. Here the CDR3 reads CASSLDIAGGPREQFF. In DNA, the CDR3 is TGCGCCAGCAGCCTTGATATAGCGGGAGGGCCAAGGGAGCAGTTCTTC.

V is TRBV28 and J is TRBJ1-5; D is perhaps TRBD1 (5 bases). This CDR3 is 13 amino acids long. Germline V gene lookup returns CDR1 MDHEN and CDR2 SYDVKM. Between the trimmed V and J ends, which lost 11 bases and 0 bases, there was a span of 11 bases. CDR3 amino acids: CASQGYSNQPQHF. In DNA, the CDR3 is TGTGCCTCCCAGGGTTATAGCAATCAGCCCCAGCATTTT.

The chain carries TRBV6-5 and TRBJ1-1, with D possibly being TRBD1 (6 bases). The germline gives CDR1 MNHEY, CDR2 SVGAGI. The CDR3 runs 12 residues. V was cut by 7 bases and J by 4 bases, with 10 bases left in between. The CDR3 sequence is CASKQGSTEAFF. The CDR3 bases are TGTGCCAGCAAACAGGGATCCACTGAAGCTTTCTTT.

This clone was detected only once. The chain uses TRBV28 and TRBJ2-4; perhaps TRBD2 as D (5 bases). The V and J ends lost 3 bases and 6 bases respectively, with 18 bases between them. Germline V gene lookup returns CDR1 MDHEN and CDR2 SYDVKM. This CDR3 spans 16 amino acids. This CDR3 reads CASSLQASGARNIQYF. The CDR3 region has the DNA TGTGCCAGCAGTTTGCAGGCAAGCGGAGCGAGAAACATTCAGTACTTC.

The gene calls are TRBV4-1 and TRBJ2-7; weak D call: TRBD2 (6 bases). The CDR3 consists of 15 residues. V was clipped by 4 bases and J by 7 bases, with 20 bases between them. Germline V CDR1 and CDR2: MGHRA, YSYEKL. The DNA of the CDR3 is TGCGCCAGCAGCCTCGCCCGGGACTCGGGGCGGGAGCAGTACTTC. Protein: CASSLARDSGREQYF.

The V gene is TRBV28, the J gene TRBJ1-4; the D gene is possibly TRBD1 (5 bases). Between the trimmed V and J ends, which lost 4 bases and 6 bases, there was a span of 30 bases. In germline, CDR1 is MDHEN, CDR2 SYDVKM. CDR3 size: 20 residues. The CDR3 sequence is CASSSPLWGRQYQKDEKLFF. CDR3 bases: TGTGCCAGCAGTTCTCCCCTCTGGGGCAGACAGTATCAGAAGGATGAAAAACTGTTTTTT.

The chain links TRBV5-5 to TRBJ1-1; D is uncertain. CDR1 SGHKS and CDR2 YYEKEE come from the germline V gene (reference sequence). V was trimmed by 1 base and J by 1 base, leaving 2 bases between them. CDR3 length: 12 residues. CDR3 sequence: CASSLRNTEAFF. CDR3 in DNA: TGTGCCAGCAGCTTGCGGAACACTGAAGCTTTCTTT.

The CDR3 DNA follows: TGTGCCAGCAGCTTAGGCGGTCGGACTGAAGCTTTCTTT. It yields the protein CASSLGGRTEAFF. The chain is built from TRBV7-6 and TRBJ1-1; D gene unclear. This CDR3 is 13 amino acids long. Germline V gene lookup returns CDR1 SGHVS and CDR2 FNYEAQ. V lost 1 base to trimming and J lost 5 bases, with 8 bases between them.

J is TRBJ1-1 and V is TRBV30, with D uncertain. The length of the CDR3 is 12 residues. Trimming stripped 0 bases from V and 6 bases from J, with 8 bases between. Germline CDR1 reads GTSNPN; CDR2 reads SVGIG (reference sequence). The CDR3 region has the DNA TGTGCCTGGAGTGTCAACTCGGCTGAAGCTTTCTTT. This translates into CAWSVNSAEAFF.

The chain's CDR3 is CASREGGKPSNQPQHF. DNA for the CDR3: TGTGCCAGCAGAGAAGGAGGGAAACCTAGCAATCAGCCCCAGCATTTT. V usage is TRBV27 and J usage is TRBJ1-5; D gene uncertain. The CDR3 covers 16 residues. Germline V gene sequence: CDR1 MNHEY, CDR2 SMNVEV (reference sequence). V lost 6 bases and J lost 0, with 15 bases in between.

This clone was recorded once. The chain recombines TRBV9 with TRBJ2-2; 9 bases are a match to TRBD2. The CDR3 spans 17 residues. Germline values: CDR1 SGDLS, CDR2 YYNGEE. With V trimmed by 0 bases and J by 4 bases, 7 bases remained unmatched. CDR3 sequence: CASSVGNSGSITGELFF. The CDR3 DNA follows: TGTGCCAGCAGCGTAGGCAATAGCGGGAGTATCACCGGGGAGCTGTTTTTT.

This clone was found a few times. The chain recombines TRBV4-1 with TRBJ2-7; 7 nucleotides line up with TRBD1. The V gene end was trimmed by 5 bases and the J gene end by 0 bases; junction bases not matched to a gene: 4. The CDR3 extends over 14 amino acids. Germline loops: CDR1 MGHRA, CDR2 YSYEKL. For the CDR3, the DNA is TGCGCCAGCAGCGCAACAGGGGTCTCCTACGAGCAGTACTTC. Protein: CASSATGVSYEQYF.

The rearrangement uses TRBV30 and TRBJ1-2; 9 bases match TRBD1. The V gene's germline CDR1 is GTSNPN and CDR2 SVGIG (reference sequence). The CDR3 has 15 amino acids. After removal of 0 bases from V and 5 bases from J, the junction contained 7 bases not matched to a gene. The CDR3 spells CAWSVSRQGGYGYTF. The CDR3 bases are TGTGCCTGGAGTGTATCCAGACAGGGGGGATATGGCTACACCTTC.

The CDR3 loop reads CASSPAGGGVETQYF. The CDR3 bases are TGCGCCAGCAGCCCAGCCGGGGGGGGAGTAGAGACCCAGTACTTC. This chain links TRBV4-1 with TRBJ2-5, with TRBD2 identical over 8 bases. CDR1 is MGHRA and CDR2 is YSYEKL in the germline V gene. The CDR3 length is 15 residues. Germline trimming cut 4 bases from V and 4 bases from J; bases unmatched to any gene: 8.

The V and J genes are TRBV5-4 and TRBJ2-7; TRBD1 is a possible D gene (5 bases). This CDR3 is 15 amino acids long. V was trimmed by 0 bases and J by 2 bases, leaving 12 bases between them. CDR1 and CDR2 from the germline V gene are SGHNT and YYREEE (reference sequence). The CDR3 region has the DNA TGTGCCAGCAGCTTGGGTCAGGGTGGGACCTACGAGCAGTACTTC. Translated, it gives CASSLGQGGTYEQYF.

The CDR3 DNA reads TGCGCCAGCAGCTTGGCCACGACAGCCGGGTCGGGCTACACCTTC. Encoded protein: CASSLATTAGSGYTF. This chain uses TRBV5-1 with TRBJ1-2; perhaps TRBD1 as D (5 bases). CDR1 and CDR2 from the germline V gene are SGHRS and YFSETQ. The CDR3 is 15 amino acids. V was trimmed by 0 bases and J by 8 bases, leaving 17 bases between them.

The chain carries TRBV5-1 and TRBJ2-1; 10 positions match TRBD2. The J segment lost 16 bases and the V segment lost 2 bases, leaving 9 bases of the junction unmatched. The CDR3 loop spans 13 amino acids. The germline gives CDR1 SGHRS, CDR2 YFSETQ. The CDR3 sequence is CASSFITGTSVFF. In DNA form, the CDR3 reads TGCGCCAGCAGCTTTATAACCGGGACTAGCGTTTTCTTC.

The genes are TRBV29-1 and TRBJ2-7; 8 nucleotides align to TRBD1. With 2 bases clipped from V and 1 base from J, the junction kept 4 bases outside the gene matches. The length of the CDR3 is 14 residues. Germline-derived CDR1 and CDR2 are SQVTM and ANQGSEA. The CDR3 nucleotides read TGCAGCGTTGAACCAACAGGGGGATCCTACGAGCAGTACTTC. Protein product: CSVEPTGGSYEQYF.

This clone was seen only a few times. This chain links TRBV19 with TRBJ2-7; D is uncertain. V lost 3 bases and J 3 bases, leaving 9 bases between the germline ends. The CDR3 contains 13 residues. Germline CDR1 is LNHDA and CDR2 is SQIVND (reference sequence). The CDR3 loop reads CASSIGHGYEQYF. CDR3 DNA sequence: TGTGCCAGTAGTATCGGTCATGGCTACGAGCAGTACTTC.

As DNA, the CDR3 is TGTGCCAGCAGTTTATTTGGGGGCGGAGAGACCCAGTACTTC. Translated, it gives CASSLFGGGETQYF. The rearrangement links TRBV27 to TRBJ2-5, with D tentatively TRBD1 (6 bases). The CDR3 loop spans 14 amino acids. Trimming removed 1 base at V and 4 bases at J, with 10 bases between. Germline lookup yields CDR1 MNHEY and CDR2 SMNVEV (reference sequence).

V and J are TRBV19 and TRBJ2-7, with 9 nucleotides matching TRBD1. The J segment lost 5 bases and the V segment lost 5 bases, leaving 10 bases of the junction unmatched. In germline, CDR1 is LNHDA, CDR2 SQIVND (reference sequence). This CDR3 contains 15 residues. This chain's CDR3 is CASSVWAGTGNEQYF. For the CDR3, the DNA is TGTGCCAGTAGTGTGTGGGCCGGGACAGGGAACGAGCAGTACTTC.